The 22 T cell receptor beta chains given below trace back to one sample, sequenced in a study of Graves' ophthalmopathy and Graves' hyperthyroidism. RNA transcripts provided the template for amplifying TCR beta CDR3 regions. RT-PCR with HTBI primers came first, then second-round multiplex PCR. TCRdb re-analysed the multiplex PCR reads in MiXCR, keeping a single row per CDR3 protein. The profile covers about 400,000 distinct CDR3 sequences, with about 16% appearing a single time and around 1.5% taken by the ten largest. Sequenced: peripheral blood. The receptors stem from a woman aged 18-35 years with Graves' ophthalmopathy.

As concerns this clonotype: A much more abundant neighbour one base away suggests this may be a read error. This chain joins TRBV3-1 and TRBJ2-7; 7 nucleotides line up with TRBD1. Germline lookup yields CDR1 LGHDT and CDR2 YNNKEL (reference sequence). The CDR3 sequence is 15 residues long. Losses at the gene ends were 0 bases for V and 1 base for J; bases not matched to a gene: 3. This chain's CDR3 is CASSQEWDSSYEQYF. The CDR3 DNA sequence: TGTGCCAGCAGCCAAGAATGGGACAGTTCCTACGAGCAGTACTTC.

This clonotype has a count of ten or more. The gene calls are TRBV29-1 and TRBJ1-5; 7 bases line up with TRBD1. The CDR3 extends over 14 amino acids. Germline values: CDR1 SQVTM, CDR2 ANQGSEA. With 5 bases clipped from V and 4 bases from J, the junction kept 8 bases outside the gene matches. The CDR3 spells CSVSKGAGNQPQHF. Here the CDR3 DNA reads TGCAGCGTTTCTAAGGGGGCTGGGAATCAGCCCCAGCATTTT.

This clonotype was counted at least ten times. CDR3 region: CASAGTASYEQYF. The CDR3 DNA is TGTGCCAGTGCCGGGACAGCTAGCTACGAGCAGTACTTC. The chain is built from TRBV2 and TRBJ2-7; TRBD1 matches 7 bases. The V and J ends lost 9 bases and 3 bases, in that order; junction bases with no gene match: 8. CDR1 and CDR2 (germline): SNHLY, FYNNEI. CDR3 size: 13 residues.

This clonotype has a count of ten or more. The CDR3 reads CASSFPQDWGQGNEQYF. CDR3 bases: TGTGCCAGCAGTTTTCCTCAAGACTGGGGACAGGGGAACGAGCAGTACTTC. The V call is TRBV28, the J call TRBJ2-7; TRBD1 agrees at 10 bases. CDR3 length: 17 amino acids. Germline V lookup: CDR1 MDHEN, CDR2 SYDVKM. Trimming cost V 3 bases and J 5 bases; bases outside gene matches: 13. The whole variable domain, remainder taken from reference TRBV28 and TRBJ2-7, is DVKVTQSSRYLVKRTGEKVFLECVQDMDHENMFWYRQDPGLGLRLIYFSYDVKMKEKGDIPEGYSVSREKKERFSLILESASTNQTSMYLCASSFPQDWGQGNEQYFGPGTRLTVT.

This clonotype was counted ten times or more. V and J are TRBV6-5 and TRBJ2-6; 7 positions match TRBD1. Germline V lookup: CDR1 MNHEY, CDR2 SVGAGI. Germline trimming cut 2 bases from V and 3 bases from J; bases unmatched to any gene: 4. The CDR3 spans 16 residues. The CDR3 DNA follows: TGTGCCAGCAGTTACCCAGGGGGTGGTGGGGCCAACGTCCTGACTTTC. Its translation is CASSYPGGGGANVLTF.

This clonotype has a count of ten or more. The gene calls are TRBV24-1 and TRBJ1-2; perhaps TRBD1 as D (5 bases). Trimming took 3 bases from V and 7 from J, leaving 17 bases between them. Germline CDR1 reads KGHDR; CDR2 reads SFDVKD. The CDR3 is 15 residues long. CDR3 sequence (DNA): TGTGCCACCAGTGATCCCATCGGGGGGGGAGCTGGCTACACCTTC. It yields the protein CATSDPIGGGAGYTF.

This clonotype was detected once. The J gene is TRBJ2-5, the V gene TRBV30; D ambiguous. This CDR3 is 10 amino acids long. Germline CDR1 is GTSNPN and CDR2 is SVGIG (reference sequence). Trimming shortened V by 3 bases and J by 5 bases, and 4 bases separated the two germline ends. The DNA of the CDR3 is TGTGCCTGGAGCGCCGAGACCCAGTACTTC. Encoded protein: CAWSAETQYF. Full variable domain (missing parts from reference TRBV30 and TRBJ2-5): SQTIHQWPATLVQPVGSPLSLECTVEGTSNPNLYWYRQAAGRGLQLLFYSVGIGQISSEVPQNLSASRPQDRQFILSSKKLLLSDSGFYLCAWSAETQYFGPGTRLLVL.

This clonotype has at least ten counts. The chain joins TRBV6-5 to TRBJ1-1, with a tentative D call TRBD1 (5 bases). The germline V and J ends were trimmed by 6 bases and 0 bases, with 14 bases remaining between them. Germline V gene sequence: CDR1 MNHEY, CDR2 SVGAGI. This CDR3 has 15 amino acids. The CDR3: CASSRAGRVNTEAFF. CDR3 nucleotide sequence: TGTGCCAGCAGCAGGGCAGGGAGGGTGAACACTGAAGCTTTCTTT.

This clonotype was seen repeatedly, ten times or more. The chain has TRBV10-1 and TRBJ2-3; TRBD1 matches at 7 bases. Per the germline V gene, CDR1 is WNHNN and CDR2 is SYGVQD (reference sequence). The CDR3 runs to 13 residues. Trimming removed 6 bases from V and 5 bases from J; junction bases left unmatched: 5. CDR3 in amino acids: CASRPTGEDTQYF. The CDR3 DNA sequence: TGCGCCAGCAGGCCCACAGGGGAAGATACGCAGTATTTT.

This clonotype was counted at least ten times. This is likely a read error, given that the CDR3 carries no conserved phenylalanine or tryptophan at its end. The rearrangement joins TRBV6-2 or TRBV6-3 to TRBJ1-1; D is ambiguous. Germline loops: CDR1 MNHEY, CDR2 SVGEGT. CDR3 size: 15 residues. Trimming removed 0 bases at V and 5 bases at J, with 13 bases between. Here the CDR3 reads CASSYSTPPRTEAFS. Here the CDR3 DNA reads TGTGCCAGCAGTTACTCTACGCCGCCCCGGACTGAAGCTTTCTCT.

The sample holds many counts of this clonotype. The chain links TRBV4-3 to TRBJ2-5; 10 nucleotides match TRBD2. The V and J ends lost 0 bases and 3 bases, in that order; junction bases with no gene match: 4. CDR1 is LGHNA, CDR2 YSLEER, per germline. CDR3 length: 16 amino acids. The CDR3 DNA reads as TGCGCCAGCAGCCAAGATCTAGCGGGAGTGGAAGAGACCCAGTACTTC. This encodes CASSQDLAGVEETQYF.

This clonotype appeared many times. The J gene is TRBJ2-2, the V gene TRBV27, with a weak D call TRBD2 (6 bases). Trimming shortened V by 3 bases and J by 7 bases, and 15 bases separated the two germline ends. Germline-derived CDR1 and CDR2 are MNHEY and SMNVEV (reference sequence). The CDR3 covers 15 residues. The CDR3 DNA is TGTGCCAGCAGTTTTCTGCGGGAAGTTAGCGGGGAGCTGTTTTTT. Protein: CASSFLREVSGELFF.

This clonotype showed up many times. V usage is TRBV7-2 and J usage is TRBJ2-7, with 7 bases aligning to TRBD1. The germline V gene encodes CDR1 SGHTA and CDR2 FQGNSA. The junction had 8 bases not matched to a gene; V was cut back by 4 bases and J by 5 bases. The CDR3 has 14 amino acids. The CDR3 DNA sequence: TGTGCCAGCAGCTCCCTTGGGACAGTCGACGAGCAGTACTTC. Amino acids: CASSSLGTVDEQYF.

This clonotype was seen repeatedly, ten times or more. The chain links TRBV5-1 to TRBJ1-1; no definite D call. The CDR3 is 13 residues long. Trimming took 7 bases from V and 1 from J, leaving 11 bases between them. Germline V gives CDR1 SGHRS, CDR2 YFSETQ. The CDR3 sequence: CASQISGNTEAFF. The CDR3 coding sequence is TGCGCCAGCCAAATTAGTGGGAACACTGAAGCTTTCTTT.

This clonotype came up many times. This chain joins TRBV20-1 and TRBJ2-7; a weak D match, TRBD2 (6 bases). V was trimmed by 4 bases and J by 1 base, leaving 8 bases between them. The CDR3 extends over 12 amino acids. The germline V gene encodes CDR1 DFQATT and CDR2 SNEGSKA (reference sequence). The CDR3 is CSATGTSYEQYF. CDR3 nucleotide sequence: TGCAGTGCTACCGGGACTTCCTACGAGCAGTACTTC.

CDR3 residues: CASRPGRAPNNEQFF. The CDR3, as DNA: TGTGCCAGCAGACCCGGGAGGGCCCCCAATAATGAGCAGTTCTTC. The rearrangement uses TRBV12-3 or TRBV12-4 and TRBJ2-5; 8 bases fit TRBD2. The J call could be wrong; TRBJ2-1 is a better fit for the DNA end. This CDR3 spans 15 amino acids.

This clonotype was picked up many times. This rearrangement joins TRBV2 to TRBJ1-5; no definite D call. The CDR3 consists of 14 residues. V was cut by 3 bases and J by 3 bases, with 9 bases left in between. Germline V gives CDR1 SNHLY, CDR2 FYNNEI. The CDR3 DNA reads as TGTGCCAGCAGTGATTTCCAGCTCAATCAGCCCCAGCATTTT. Its translation: CASSDFQLNQPQHF. The full variable domain, rest sourced from reference TRBV2 and TRBJ1-5, is EPEVTQTPSHQVTQMGQEVILRCVPISNHLYFYWYRQILGQKVEFLVSFYNNEISEKSEIFDDQFSVERPDGSNFTLKIRSTKLEDSAMYFCASSDFQLNQPQHFGDGTRLSIL.

This clonotype showed up just a few times. This sequence joins TRBV12-3 or TRBV12-4 and TRBJ1-5, with D perhaps matching TRBD1 (6 bases). V was trimmed by 7 bases and J by 3 bases, leaving 13 bases between them. This CDR3 contains 14 residues. CDR3 nucleotides: TGTGCCAGCAAAGTCTCAGGGGTCAATCAGCCCCAGCATTTT. It yields the protein CASKVSGVNQPQHF.

This clonotype came up many times. The chain employs TRBV20-1 and TRBJ1-6; 8 positions agree with TRBD1. This CDR3 has 14 residues. Germline lookup yields CDR1 DFQATT and CDR2 SNEGSKA (reference sequence). V shed 3 bases and J 7 bases; nucleotides not matched to a gene: 5. CDR3 sequence (DNA): TGCAGTGCTAGGGAGGACAGGGTAAATTCACCCCTCCACTTT. Translated, it gives CSAREDRVNSPLHF.

This clonotype has ten or more counts. V gene TRBV7-2 combines with J gene TRBJ1-5; no firm D call. This CDR3 is 14 amino acids long. V lost 3 bases and J 4 bases, leaving 10 bases between the germline ends. Germline lookup yields CDR1 SGHTA and CDR2 FQGNSA. The CDR3 protein is CASSLPGLNQPQHF. CDR3 DNA sequence: TGTGCCAGCAGCTTGCCAGGTTTAAATCAGCCCCAGCATTTT. The whole variable domain, remainder taken from reference TRBV7-2 and TRBJ1-5, is GAGVSQSPSNKVTEKGKDVELRCDPISGHTALYWYRQSLGQGLEFLIYFQGNSAPDKSGLPSDRFSAERTGGSVSTLTIQRTQQEDSAVYLCASSLPGLNQPQHFGDGTRLSIL.

This clonotype was counted between two and nine times. The chain combines TRBV12-3 or TRBV12-4 with TRBJ2-7; D possibly uses TRBD1 or TRBD2 (5 bases each). V was shortened by 3 bases and J by 5 bases, with 14 bases between the two germline ends. CDR3 length equals 14 residues. The CDR3 bases are TGTGCCAGCAGTTTCACCGGGGCCGCGGACGAGCAGTACTTC. Its protein is CASSFTGAADEQYF.

This clonotype was counted many times. This chain links TRBV19 with TRBJ2-7, with D maybe TRBD1 (7 bases). CDR1 and CDR2 from the germline V gene are LNHDA and SQIVND (reference sequence). The V gene lost 7 bases and the J gene lost 4 bases, with 14 bases spanning the gap. This CDR3 contains 13 residues. The CDR3 loop is CASKRQGGYEQYF. DNA for the CDR3: TGTGCCAGTAAGAGACAGGGAGGATACGAGCAGTACTTC.